Listed below are T cell receptor beta chains from one sample, sequenced in a study of blood T cell repertoires in COVID-19. The data were produced by immunoSEQ multiplex PCR, yet TCRdb's version contains in-frame clones alone and is incomplete. The sample lists around 310,000 clones; 75% to 90% were seen once. Source material: PBMCs or T cells enriched from blood (not recorded which). All receptors come from a man younger than 40 who had recovered from COVID-19. Each CDR3 is given with its conserved first and last residue. D genes are given only for firm matches. Some rows mark clone size as missing; the rest say once, few, many or name a class of expanded clone.

d_gene	abundance	j_gene	v_gene	CDR3aa	CDR3nt
NA	NA	TRBJ1-1	TRBV10-1	CASPCAPPNRGAGTEAFF	TGCGCCAGCCCCTGTGCTCCGCCAAATCGGGGGGCTGGCACTGAAGCTTTCTTT
NA	NA	TRBJ2-7	TRBV4-2	CASSQEGGTYEQYF	TGTGCCAGCAGCCAAGAAGGCGGAACCTACGAGCAGTACTTC
TRBD1	NA	TRBJ2-2	TRBV10-3	CAISQGANTGELFF	TGTGCCATCAGTCAGGGGGCAAACACCGGGGAGCTGTTTTTT
TRBD2	few	TRBJ2-7	TRBV9	CASSESGGSSYEQYF	TGTGCCAGCAGCGAGTCGGGCGGGAGCTCCTACGAGCAGTACTTC
TRBD2	NA	TRBJ2-1	TRBV13	CASSGTSGGEMAEQFF	TGTGCCAGCAGCGGGACTAGCGGGGGGGAAATGGCTGAGCAGTTCTTC
NA	few	TRBJ2-7	TRBV9	CASSRRDNQQYF	TGTGCCAGCAGCCGCAGAGACAATCAGCAGTACTTC
NA	few	TRBJ2-2	TRBV28	CATRRIVPANTGELFF	TGTGCCACCAGGAGGATCGTCCCAGCGAACACCGGGGAGCTGTTTTTT
NA	NA	TRBJ1-6	TRBV6-5	CASDHRDTYNSPLHF	TGTGCCAGCGATCACAGGGATACCTATAATTCACCCCTCCACTTT
NA	NA	TRBJ1-5	TRBV5-3	CARSLTVSNQPQHF	TGTGCCAGAAGCTTGACGGTTAGCAATCAGCCCCAGCATTTT
NA	NA	TRBJ2-7	TRBV19	CASSSWAGVAYEQYF	TGTGCCAGTAGTTCTTGGGCAGGGGTCGCCTACGAGCAGTACTTC
NA	NA	TRBJ2-3	TRBV5-1	CASSLEPTDTQYF	TGCGCCAGCAGCCTAGAGCCCACAGATACGCAGTATTTT
TRBD1	few	TRBJ2-7	TRBV10-3	CAISESTGGPYEQYF	TGTGCCATCAGTGAGTCAACAGGGGGTCCCTACGAGCAGTACTTC
TRBD1	NA	TRBJ1-2	TRBV9	CASSARRDRDDSYGYTF	TGTGCCAGCAGCGCCCGTCGGGACAGGGATGATAGCTATGGCTACACCTTC
TRBD1	NA	TRBJ2-2	TRBV7-2	CASSWDRDTGELFF	TGTGCCAGCAGCTGGGACAGAGACACCGGGGAGCTGTTTTTT
TRBD1	NA	TRBJ2-3	TRBV14	CASSLGTGTDTQYF	TGTGCCAGCAGCCTTGGGACAGGCACAGATACGCAGTATTTT
NA	NA	TRBJ2-5	TRBV3-1/TRBV3-2	CASSQAGYETQYF	TGTGCCAGCAGCCAGGCAGGGTACGAGACCCAGTACTTC
TRBD2	NA	TRBJ2-1	TRBV11-3	CASSPRTSGGDSYNEQFF	TGTGCCAGCAGCCCAAGGACTAGCGGGGGCGACTCCTACAATGAGCAGTTCTTC
NA	NA	TRBJ2-5	TRBV3-1/TRBV3-2	CASSLLRETQYF	TGTGCCAGCAGCCTTCTCCGGGAGACCCAGTACTTC
NA	NA	TRBJ2-1	TRBV27	CASSLSRGTHNNEQFF	TGTGCCAGCAGTTTATCAAGGGGGACACACAACAATGAGCAGTTCTTC
NA	NA	TRBJ2-3	TRBV11-1	CASRDSILTTDTQYF	TGTGCCAGCAGAGACTCCATACTTACCACAGATACGCAGTATTTT
NA	NA	TRBJ2-1	TRBV13	CASSTWGLHEQFF	TGTGCCAGCAGCACCTGGGGACTCCACGAGCAGTTCTTC
NA	NA	TRBJ2-7	TRBV18	CASSPSRGQGIYEQYF	TGTGCCAGCTCACCATCACGTGGTCAGGGGATCTACGAGCAGTACTTC
NA	once	TRBJ2-1	TRBV11-2	CASSLDRAEYNEQFF	TGTGCCAGCAGCTTAGATAGAGCGGAGTACAATGAGCAGTTCTTC
TRBD1	few	TRBJ1-1	TRBV5-1	CASSSGQGNTEAFF	TGCGCCAGCAGCTCGGGACAGGGGAACACTGAAGCTTTCTTT
NA	NA	TRBJ2-7	TRBV29-1	CSVAAGSYEQYF	TGCAGCGTTGCGGCTGGGAGCTACGAGCAGTACTTC
TRBD1	NA	TRBJ2-7	TRBV5-4	CASSPTGFYEQYF	TGTGCCAGCAGCCCGACAGGGTTTTACGAGCAGTACTTC
TRBD1	NA	TRBJ2-2	TRBV9	CASSVADRSTGELFF	TGTGCCAGCAGCGTAGCGGACAGGTCTACCGGGGAGCTGTTTTTT
TRBD1	NA	TRBJ2-3	TRBV5-6	CASSLRDRGSGTQYF	TGTGCCAGCAGCTTGCGGGACAGGGGGTCGGGTACGCAGTATTTT
TRBD2	NA	TRBJ2-3	TRBV9	CASSPTPTSGVADTQYF	TGTGCCAGCAGCCCAACGCCGACTAGCGGGGTGGCAGATACGCAGTATTTT
TRBD1	NA	TRBJ1-5	TRBV9	CASSVGAGGQPQHF	TGTGCCAGCAGCGTAGGGGCAGGGGGTCAGCCCCAGCATTTT
NA	NA	TRBJ1-3	TRBV29-1	CSVEDEGSSGGNTIYF	TGCAGCGTTGAAGACGAAGGATCCTCCGGGGGAAACACCATATATTTT
NA	NA	TRBJ2-3	TRBV10-3	CATTDSSTDTQYF	TGTGCCACTACGGACTCCAGCACAGATACGCAGTATTTT
TRBD1	NA	TRBJ2-7	TRBV19	CASSTPWGQSYEQYF	TGTGCCAGTAGTACCCCATGGGGACAGTCCTACGAGCAGTACTTC
TRBD1	once	TRBJ1-1	TRBV27	CASSPGTGGIGTEAFF	TGTGCCAGCAGTCCTGGGACAGGGGGTATCGGCACTGAAGCTTTCTTT